A single T cell receptor beta chain is shown here with its context. Its antigen remains unidentified. Generated by immunoSEQ multiplex PCR, the TCRdb table keeps only in-frame clones and is missing some. The table records roughly 150,000 clones, 84% of them present only once. This specimen comes from a study of T cell responses to AZD1222 COVID-19 vaccine. The CDR3 totals 15 residues. Germline CDR1 is SGHNT and CDR2 is YYREEE (reference sequence). Trimming took 5 bases from V and 5 from J; bases not matched to a gene: 4. Overall study findings and caveats: A mostly white British donor set with more females was recruited, and clonal diversity was possibly underestimated. As reported, nearly half of all spike-specific TCRs target variant regions that are unmutated. Regions 160-218 and 743-854 dominated among vaccine-associated CD4 TCRs spanning spike. At baseline, just a handful of AZD1222 recipients tested seropositive.

The source is an adult in good health. The sequenced sample was peripheral blood, obtained on day 0 of AZD1222 vaccination. This chain connects TRBV5-4 to TRBJ2-2, with 12 bases identical to TRBD2. The CDR3 here is CASSRGLAGTGELFF. The CDR3, as DNA: TGTGCCAGCAGTCGTGGACTAGCGGGGACCGGGGAGCTGTTTTTT.